This T cell receptor (beta chain) was documented in a study of blood T cell repertoires in COVID-19. Study background: From T cells, B-cell-depleted T cells, or PBMCs came the material, which was cDNA or gDNA.

CDR3 length equals 13 residues. Trimming left V 0 bases short and J 8 bases short, with 13 bases between. The germline V gene has CDR1 GTSNPN and CDR2 SVGIG (reference sequence). The method was immunoSEQ multiplex PCR; TCRdb's version includes in-frame clones alone and lacks a portion of them. Altogether 35,000 to 45,000 clones are present, roughly 76% being singletons, with the ten largest covering roughly 7.9%. This clone showed up just a few times. This chain links TRBV30 with TRBJ1-2; the D is unclear. Sequencing was carried out using peripheral blood. The clonotype originates from a man between 65 and 85 years old with active or convalescent COVID-19. The CDR3 DNA is TGTGCCTGGAGTGTACAAGGTCAGACAGGCTACACCTTC. It encodes CAWSVQGQTGYTF.